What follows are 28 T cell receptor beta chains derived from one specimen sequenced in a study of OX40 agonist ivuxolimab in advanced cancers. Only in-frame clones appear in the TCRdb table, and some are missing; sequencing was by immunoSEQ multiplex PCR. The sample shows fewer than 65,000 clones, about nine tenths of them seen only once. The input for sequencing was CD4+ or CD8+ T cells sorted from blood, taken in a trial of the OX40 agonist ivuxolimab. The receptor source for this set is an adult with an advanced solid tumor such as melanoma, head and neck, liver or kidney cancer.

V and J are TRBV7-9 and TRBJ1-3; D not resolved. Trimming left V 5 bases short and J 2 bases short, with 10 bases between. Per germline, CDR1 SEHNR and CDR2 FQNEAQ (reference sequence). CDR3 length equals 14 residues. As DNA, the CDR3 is TGTGCCAGCAGCCCCCGAAATGCTGGAAACACCATATATTTT. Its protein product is CASSPRNAGNTIYF.

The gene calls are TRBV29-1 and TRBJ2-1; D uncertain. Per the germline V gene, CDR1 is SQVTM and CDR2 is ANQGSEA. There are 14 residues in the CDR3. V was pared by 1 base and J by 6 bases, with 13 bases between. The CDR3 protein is CSVEGPREFNEQFF. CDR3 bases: TGCAGCGTTGAAGGACCCAGAGAGTTCAATGAGCAGTTCTTC.

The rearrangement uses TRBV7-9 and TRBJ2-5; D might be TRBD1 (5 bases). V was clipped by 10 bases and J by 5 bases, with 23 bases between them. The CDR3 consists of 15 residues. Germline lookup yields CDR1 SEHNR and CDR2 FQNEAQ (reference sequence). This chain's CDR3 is CATRAPTDLGETQYF. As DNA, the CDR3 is TGTGCCACCAGGGCCCCGACAGACTTGGGGGAGACCCAGTACTTC. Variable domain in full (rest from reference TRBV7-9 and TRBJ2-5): DTGVSQNPRHKITKRGQNVTFRCDPISEHNRLYWYRQTLGQGPEFLTYFQNEAQLEKSRLLSDRFSAERPKGSFSTLEIQRTEQGDSAMYLCATRAPTDLGETQYFGPGTRLLVL.

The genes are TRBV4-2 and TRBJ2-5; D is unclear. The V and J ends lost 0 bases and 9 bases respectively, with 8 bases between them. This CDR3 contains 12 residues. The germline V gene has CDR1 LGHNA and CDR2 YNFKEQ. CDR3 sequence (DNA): TGTGCCAGCAGCCAAGATGGGCACCCCCAGTACTTC. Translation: CASSQDGHPQYF.

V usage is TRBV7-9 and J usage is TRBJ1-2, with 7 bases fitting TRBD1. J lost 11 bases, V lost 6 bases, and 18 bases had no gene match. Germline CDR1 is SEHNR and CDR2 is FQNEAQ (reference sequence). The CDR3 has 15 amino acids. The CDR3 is CASSYSYGTALWYTF. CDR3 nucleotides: TGTGCCAGCAGTTATTCCTACGGGACAGCCCTCTGGTACACCTTC. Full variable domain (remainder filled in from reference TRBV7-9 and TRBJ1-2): DTGVSQNPRHKITKRGQNVTFRCDPISEHNRLYWYRQTLGQGPEFLTYFQNEAQLEKSRLLSDRFSAERPKGSFSTLEIQRTEQGDSAMYLCASSYSYGTALWYTFGSGTRLTVV.

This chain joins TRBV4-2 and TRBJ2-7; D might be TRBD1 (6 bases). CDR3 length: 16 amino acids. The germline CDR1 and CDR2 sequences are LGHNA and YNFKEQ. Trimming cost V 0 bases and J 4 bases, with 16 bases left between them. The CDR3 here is CASSQDVRTEGYEQYF. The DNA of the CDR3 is TGTGCCAGCAGCCAAGATGTACGGACAGAAGGTTACGAGCAGTACTTC.

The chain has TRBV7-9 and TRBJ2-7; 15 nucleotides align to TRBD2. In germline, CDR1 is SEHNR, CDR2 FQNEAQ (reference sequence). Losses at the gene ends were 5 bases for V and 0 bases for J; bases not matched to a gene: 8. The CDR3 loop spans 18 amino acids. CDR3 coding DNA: TGTGCCAGCAGCCCCGGGACTAGCGGGGGGTCCCCCTCCTACGAGCAGTACGTC. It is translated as CASSPGTSGGSPSYEQYV.

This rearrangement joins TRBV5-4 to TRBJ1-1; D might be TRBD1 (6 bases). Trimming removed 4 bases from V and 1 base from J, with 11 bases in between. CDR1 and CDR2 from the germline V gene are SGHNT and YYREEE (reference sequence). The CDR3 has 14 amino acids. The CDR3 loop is CASSMDRENTEAFF. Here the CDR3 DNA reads TGTGCCAGCAGCATGGACAGAGAGAACACTGAAGCTTTCTTT.

CDR3 nucleotides: TGTGCCAGCAGCTGGAACAGGGGGCAAGTTCTGTACGAGCAGTACTTC. It codes for CASSWNRGQVLYEQYF. V and J are TRBV7-2 and TRBJ2-7, with 9 bases fitting TRBD1. Trimming cost V 4 bases and J 4 bases; bases outside gene matches: 11. This CDR3 region has 16 residues. Germline CDR1 is SGHTA and CDR2 is FQGNSA.

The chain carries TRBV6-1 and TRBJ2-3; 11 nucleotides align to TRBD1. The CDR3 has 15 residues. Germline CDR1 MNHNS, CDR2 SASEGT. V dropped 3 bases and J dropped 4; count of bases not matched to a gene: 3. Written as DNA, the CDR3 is TGTGCCAGCAGTGACGGGACAGGGGGAGCAGATACGCAGTATTTT. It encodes CASSDGTGGADTQYF.

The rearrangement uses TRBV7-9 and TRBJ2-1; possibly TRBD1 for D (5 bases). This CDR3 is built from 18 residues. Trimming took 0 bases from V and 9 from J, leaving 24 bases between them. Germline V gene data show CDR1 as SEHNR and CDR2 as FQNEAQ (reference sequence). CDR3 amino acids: CASSLAPGLGRVWGEQFF. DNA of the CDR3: TGTGCCAGCAGCTTAGCTCCGGGTTTGGGCAGGGTATGGGGTGAGCAGTTCTTC.

CDR3 bases: TGTGCCAGTAGAGCAGAAGACAGCACTGGAAACACCATATATTTT. Translated: CASRAEDSTGNTIYF. The J gene is TRBJ1-3, the V gene TRBV19; D might be TRBD1 (5 bases). V was cut by 6 bases and J by 2 bases, with 14 bases left in between. The germline V gene encodes CDR1 LNHDA and CDR2 SQIVND (reference sequence). This CDR3 has 15 residues.

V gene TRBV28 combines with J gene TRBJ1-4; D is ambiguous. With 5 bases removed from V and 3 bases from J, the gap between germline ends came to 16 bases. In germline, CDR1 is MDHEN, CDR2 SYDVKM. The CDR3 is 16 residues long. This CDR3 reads CASSRPSARANEKLFF. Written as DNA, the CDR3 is TGTGCCAGCAGTCGGCCGTCGGCCAGAGCTAATGAAAAACTGTTTTTT.

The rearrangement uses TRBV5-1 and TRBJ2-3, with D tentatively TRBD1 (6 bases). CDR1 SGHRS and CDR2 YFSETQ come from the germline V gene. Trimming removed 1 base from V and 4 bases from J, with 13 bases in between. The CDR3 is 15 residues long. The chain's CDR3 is CASSLWPEGADTQYF. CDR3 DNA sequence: TGCGCCAGCAGCTTGTGGCCCGAGGGGGCAGATACGCAGTATTTT.

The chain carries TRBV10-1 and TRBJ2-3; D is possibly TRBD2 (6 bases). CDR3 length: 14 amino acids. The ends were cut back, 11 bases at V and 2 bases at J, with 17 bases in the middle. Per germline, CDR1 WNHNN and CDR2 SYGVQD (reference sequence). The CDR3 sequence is CAWRERDDTDTQYF. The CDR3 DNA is TGCGCCTGGCGGGAACGGGACGACACAGATACGCAGTATTTT.

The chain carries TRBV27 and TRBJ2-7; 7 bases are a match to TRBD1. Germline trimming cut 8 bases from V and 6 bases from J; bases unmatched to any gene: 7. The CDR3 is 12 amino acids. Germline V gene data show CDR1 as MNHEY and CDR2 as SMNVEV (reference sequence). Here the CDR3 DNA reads TGTGCCAGCGGTTCGACAGGGTCCGAGCAGTACTTC. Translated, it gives CASGSTGSEQYF.

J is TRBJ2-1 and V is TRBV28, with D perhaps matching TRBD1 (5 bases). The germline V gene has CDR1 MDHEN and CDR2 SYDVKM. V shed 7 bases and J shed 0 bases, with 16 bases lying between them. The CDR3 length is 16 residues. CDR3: CASINRRQYSYNEQFF. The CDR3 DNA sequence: TGTGCCAGCATCAACAGAAGACAGTACTCCTACAATGAGCAGTTCTTC.

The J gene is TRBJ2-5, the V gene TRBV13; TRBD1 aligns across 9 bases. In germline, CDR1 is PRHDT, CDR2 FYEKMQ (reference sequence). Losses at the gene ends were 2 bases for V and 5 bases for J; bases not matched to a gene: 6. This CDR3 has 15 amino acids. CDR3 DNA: TGTGCCAGCAGCTTACGGACAGGGGCTTTCGAGACCCAGTACTTC. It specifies CASSLRTGAFETQYF.

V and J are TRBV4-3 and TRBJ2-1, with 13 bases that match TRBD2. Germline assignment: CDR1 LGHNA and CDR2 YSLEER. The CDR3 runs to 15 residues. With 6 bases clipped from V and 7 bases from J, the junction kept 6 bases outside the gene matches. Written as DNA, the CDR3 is TGCGCCAGCAGTCCCGGGACTAGCGGGGAAAATGAGCAGTTCTTC. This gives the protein CASSPGTSGENEQFF.

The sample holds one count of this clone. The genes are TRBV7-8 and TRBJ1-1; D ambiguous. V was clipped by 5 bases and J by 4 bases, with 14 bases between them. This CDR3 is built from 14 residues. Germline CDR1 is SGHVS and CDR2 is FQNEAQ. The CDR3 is CASSANPGSTEAFF. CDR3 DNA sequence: TGTGCCAGCAGCGCGAACCCGGGGAGCACTGAAGCTTTCTTT.

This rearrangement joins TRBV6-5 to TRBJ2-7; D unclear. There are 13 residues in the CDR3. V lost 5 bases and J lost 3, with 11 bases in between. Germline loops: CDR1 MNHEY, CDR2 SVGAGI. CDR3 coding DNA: TGTGCCAGCAGTCTCCACCGAGGCTACGAGCAGTACGTC. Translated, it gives CASSLHRGYEQYV.

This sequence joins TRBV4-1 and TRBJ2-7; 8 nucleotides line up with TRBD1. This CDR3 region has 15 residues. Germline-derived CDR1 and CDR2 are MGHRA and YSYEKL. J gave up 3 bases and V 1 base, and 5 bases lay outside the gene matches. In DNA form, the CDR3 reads TGCGCCAGCAGCCAAGGCCCCGGGACAGGCTACGAGCAGTACGTC. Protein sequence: CASSQGPGTGYEQYV.

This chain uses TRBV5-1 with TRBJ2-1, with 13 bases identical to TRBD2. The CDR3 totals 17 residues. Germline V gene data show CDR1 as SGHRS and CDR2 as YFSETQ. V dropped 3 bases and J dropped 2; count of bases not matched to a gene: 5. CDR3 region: CASSYRLAGGTYNEQFF. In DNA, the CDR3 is TGCGCCAGCAGCTACCGACTAGCGGGAGGCACCTACAATGAGCAGTTCTTC.

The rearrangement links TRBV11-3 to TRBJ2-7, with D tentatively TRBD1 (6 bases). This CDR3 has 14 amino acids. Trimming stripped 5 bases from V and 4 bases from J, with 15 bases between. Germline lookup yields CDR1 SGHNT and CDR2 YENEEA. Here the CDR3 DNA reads TGTGCCAGCAGCCCCTACGGACAGCCTTACGAGCAGTACTTC. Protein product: CASSPYGQPYEQYF.

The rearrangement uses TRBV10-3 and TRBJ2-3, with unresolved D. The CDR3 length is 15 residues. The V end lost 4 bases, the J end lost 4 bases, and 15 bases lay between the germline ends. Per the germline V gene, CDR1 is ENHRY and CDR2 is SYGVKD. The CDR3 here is CAISGSFLSADTQYF. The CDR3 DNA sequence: TGTGCCATCAGTGGATCATTCCTAAGTGCAGATACGCAGTATTTT.

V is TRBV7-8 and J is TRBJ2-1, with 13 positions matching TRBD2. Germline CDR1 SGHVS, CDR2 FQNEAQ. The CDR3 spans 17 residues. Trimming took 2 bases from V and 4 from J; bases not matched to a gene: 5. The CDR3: CASSLSGTSGTYNEQFF. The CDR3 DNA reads TGTGCCAGCAGCTTATCCGGGACTAGCGGGACGTACAATGAGCAGTTCTTC.

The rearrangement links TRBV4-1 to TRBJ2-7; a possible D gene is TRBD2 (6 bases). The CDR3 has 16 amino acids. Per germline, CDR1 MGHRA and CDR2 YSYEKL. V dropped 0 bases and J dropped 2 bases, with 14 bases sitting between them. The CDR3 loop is CASSQEMGGGAYEQYV. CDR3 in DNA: TGCGCCAGCAGCCAAGAGATGGGAGGAGGAGCCTACGAGCAGTACGTC.

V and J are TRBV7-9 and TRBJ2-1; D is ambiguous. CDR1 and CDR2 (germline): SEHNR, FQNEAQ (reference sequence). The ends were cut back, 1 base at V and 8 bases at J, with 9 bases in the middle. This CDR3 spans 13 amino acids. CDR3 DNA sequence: TGTGCCAGCAGCTTAGGGGATGACTATGAGCAGTTCTTC. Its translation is CASSLGDDYEQFF. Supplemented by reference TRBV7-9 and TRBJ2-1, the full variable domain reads DTGVSQNPRHKITKRGQNVTFRCDPISEHNRLYWYRQTLGQGPEFLTYFQNEAQLEKSRLLSDRFSAERPKGSFSTLEIQRTEQGDSAMYLCASSLGDDYEQFFGPGTRLTVL.